This TCR beta chain was obtained from a study of blood T cell repertoires in COVID-19. Study at large: In each case, the material was cDNA or gDNA derived from T cells, B-cell-depleted T cells, or PBMCs.

Original methodology: The assay estimated nucleated cells by amplifying reference gene primers. The data were produced by immunoSEQ multiplex PCR, yet TCRdb's version contains in-frame clones alone and is incomplete. V, J and clone size derive from that table, while D and trimming were established from the DNA sequence. The sample shows about 150,000 clones, over 80% of them seen only once. The source material was peripheral blood. This TCR was sampled from an elderly man with acute or convalescent COVID-19.

This CDR3 is CASRFGSYNEQFF. In nucleotides, the CDR3 is TGTGCCAGCAGGTTTGGCAGCTACAATGAGCAGTTCTTC. The V call is TRBV6-5, the J call TRBJ2-1, with D unresolved. The V and J ends lost 6 bases and 3 bases respectively, with 9 bases between them. This CDR3 spans 13 amino acids. CDR1 and CDR2 (germline): MNHEY, SVGAGI.